The TCR beta chain described here comes from a study of cytomegalovirus exposure and HLA in healthy donors. The overall study: Approximately 180 million T cells yielded more than 90 million unique TCR beta sequences, as an earlier analysis found. The Caucasian-associated ancestry cluster held roughly 84% of around 380 genotyped donors. Study-wide results and limits: A missense DCLRE1C variant was associated with V- and J-gene trimming of TCR beta chains in a later analysis, and an independent cohort replicated the association.

Nominally healthy donors were sampled, though unrecorded immune exposures were likely. Primers for the PCR totalled 60 Vbeta and 13 Jbeta. Generated by immunoSEQ multiplex PCR, the TCRdb table keeps only in-frame clones and is missing some. Of around 190,000 clones listed, 60% to 85% are singletons. V lost 0 bases to trimming and J lost 3 bases; unmatched junction nucleotides: 14. Germline loops: CDR1 SGHDN, CDR2 FVKESK. This CDR3 has 19 amino acids. This clone was picked up one time. Its antigen is still unknown. The TCR comes from a middle-aged man in good health and CMV-seronegative. The chain recombines TRBV14 with TRBJ1-1, with 9 bases identical to TRBD1. The sample consisted of PBMCs. The chain's CDR3 is CASSQDRRTGGVRDTEAFF. The CDR3 coding sequence is TGTGCCAGCAGCCAAGACCGCAGAACAGGGGGCGTTAGGGACACTGAAGCTTTCTTT.